One sample yielded the 12 T cell receptor beta chains listed below, sequenced in a study of post-analysis software for immune sequencing data. Study conclusions and caveats: Included in a set of a few TRBV segments more frequent in patients than controls were TRBV5-6, TRBV5-1 and TRBV20-1.

Their antigen targets remain unknown. Built from TCR beta cDNA, the libraries had unique molecular identifiers in them. TCRdb processed the PCR reads anew with MiXCR; each CDR3 protein has one entry. Here the sample spans fewer than 850,000 distinct CDR3 sequences, 25% to 30% being singletons. Sequenced material: blood. The receptors stem from a girl between 10 and 17 years old with multiple sclerosis.

The CDR3 bases are TGTGCCAGCAGCACAGGGGGCGGCCAGCCCCAGCATTTT. Protein product: CASSTGGGQPQHF. V is TRBV6-5 and J is TRBJ1-5; TRBD1 aligns across 9 bases. From germline, CDR1 is MNHEY and CDR2 SVGAGI. V lost 6 bases and J lost 7; bases outside the gene matches: 4. The CDR3 is made up of 13 amino acids.

Worth noting for this clonotype: The junction and the germline gene differ at one end; a read error may be behind it. The chain joins TRBV28 to TRBJ2-3; tentative D call: TRBD1 (6 bases). Germline CDR1 reads MDHEN; CDR2 reads SYDVKM. The CDR3 length is 15 residues. The chain's CDR3 is CAGSLLRGSVNTQYF. The CDR3 DNA sequence: TGTGCCGGCAGTTTGCTGAGGGGGAGTGTTAATACGCAGTATTTT.

In its sample, this clonotype was seen a few times. This chain connects TRBV5-6 to TRBJ1-2; D might be TRBD1 (5 bases). CDR3 length: 11 residues. V was trimmed by 2 bases and J by 8 bases, leaving 7 bases between them. Germline V lookup: CDR1 SGHDT, CDR2 YYEEEE. CDR3 region: CASSFWDGYTF. The DNA of the CDR3 is TGTGCCAGCAGCTTCTGGGACGGCTACACCTTC.

This clonotype occurred a few times. The gene calls are TRBV20-1 and TRBJ2-1; a possible D gene is TRBD2 (6 bases). Germline lookup yields CDR1 DFQATT and CDR2 SNEGSKA (reference sequence). This CDR3 comprises 11 residues. Trimming removed 1 base from V and 14 bases from J, with 12 bases in between. This CDR3 reads CSARVAGPEFF. CDR3 bases: TGCAGTGCTAGAGTTGCGGGGCCTGAGTTCTTC.

About this clonotype: The junction does not match germline at one end; this may be a read error. J is TRBJ2-6 and V is TRBV6-5; D tentatively fits TRBD1 or TRBD2 (6 bases each). Germline lookup yields CDR1 MNHEY and CDR2 SVGAGI. The CDR3 loop spans 20 amino acids. The CDR3 loop is CASSFHPSGAATSGANVRTF. CDR3 DNA sequence: TGTGCCAGCAGTTTTCACCCATCGGGGGCAGCTACTTCTGGGGCCAACGTCCGGACTTTC.

This clonotype was seen a handful of times. The gene calls are TRBV2 and TRBJ2-1, with 8 bases lining up with TRBD2. This CDR3 is built from 14 residues. Germline V lookup: CDR1 SNHLY, CDR2 FYNNEI. The ends lost 6 bases at V and 9 bases at J; junction bases unmatched: 10. CDR3: CASRSGGRGGEQFF. The CDR3 nucleotides are TGTGCCAGCAGGAGCGGGGGCCGGGGTGGTGAGCAGTTCTTC.

This clonotype has a single count. The chain combines TRBV11-2 with TRBJ2-7; D call uncertain. V was pared by 5 bases and J by 0 bases, with 17 bases between. CDR3 length equals 16 residues. From germline, CDR1 is SGHAT and CDR2 FQNNGV. The CDR3 here is CASSLPPPADSYEQYF. CDR3 sequence (DNA): TGTGCCAGCAGCCTTCCCCCTCCGGCAGACTCCTACGAGCAGTACTTC.

A word on this clonotype: One end of the junction varies from germline; a read error may be responsible. The rearrangement uses TRBV27 and TRBJ2-3; D perhaps matches TRBD1 (5 bases). The CDR3 spans 16 residues. The germline V gene has CDR1 MNHEY and CDR2 SMNVEV (reference sequence). As DNA, the CDR3 is TGTGCCAGCAGTTTAAGGATTTCGTGGAGCACAGGTACGCAGTATTTT. This sequence encodes CASSLRISWSTGTQYF.

The gene calls are TRBV6-5 and TRBJ2-5; D is ambiguous. Trimming stripped 7 bases from V and 4 bases from J, with 16 bases between. There are 14 residues in the CDR3. Germline-derived CDR1 and CDR2 are MNHEY and SVGAGI. The CDR3 protein is CASTEPMDGETQYF. The CDR3 nucleotides read TGTGCCAGCACCGAACCTATGGACGGAGAGACCCAGTACTTC.

The rearrangement joins TRBV12-3 or TRBV12-4 to TRBJ2-3, with 13 bases identical to TRBD2. CDR3 length: 16 amino acids. Unmatched junction bases numbered 6, after V lost 4 bases and J lost 5 bases. The CDR3 coding sequence is TGTGCCAGCAGTTGGCCGGGACTAGCGGGGATAGATACGCAGTATTTT. Translation gives CASSWPGLAGIDTQYF.

This clonotype was picked up a small number of times. The genes are TRBV20-1 and TRBJ2-3; 9 bases map to TRBD1. With 5 bases clipped from V and 1 base from J, the junction kept 22 bases outside the gene matches. Germline-derived CDR1 and CDR2 are DFQATT and SNEGSKA (reference sequence). CDR3 length: 20 residues. The chain's CDR3 is CSAWPLDRGPLLNGTDTQYF. The DNA for the CDR3 is TGCAGTGCTTGGCCCTTGGACAGGGGCCCCCTACTAAACGGCACAGATACGCAGTATTTT.

The chain's CDR3 is CASSTEVVAKNIQYF. The CDR3 region has the DNA TGTGCCAGCAGCACCGAAGTGGTAGCCAAAAACATTCAGTACTTC. The V call is TRBV7-9, the J call TRBJ2-4, with D unresolved. Germline values: CDR1 SEHNR, CDR2 FQNEAQ (reference sequence). The V end lost 5 bases, the J end lost 0 bases, and 11 bases lay between the germline ends. The CDR3 is 15 amino acids. The entire variable domain, with the rest obtained from reference TRBV7-9 and TRBJ2-4, is as follows: DTGVSQNPRHKITKRGQNVTFRCDPISEHNRLYWYRQTLGQGPEFLTYFQNEAQLEKSRLLSDRFSAERPKGSFSTLEIQRTEQGDSAMYLCASSTEVVAKNIQYFGAGTRLSVL.